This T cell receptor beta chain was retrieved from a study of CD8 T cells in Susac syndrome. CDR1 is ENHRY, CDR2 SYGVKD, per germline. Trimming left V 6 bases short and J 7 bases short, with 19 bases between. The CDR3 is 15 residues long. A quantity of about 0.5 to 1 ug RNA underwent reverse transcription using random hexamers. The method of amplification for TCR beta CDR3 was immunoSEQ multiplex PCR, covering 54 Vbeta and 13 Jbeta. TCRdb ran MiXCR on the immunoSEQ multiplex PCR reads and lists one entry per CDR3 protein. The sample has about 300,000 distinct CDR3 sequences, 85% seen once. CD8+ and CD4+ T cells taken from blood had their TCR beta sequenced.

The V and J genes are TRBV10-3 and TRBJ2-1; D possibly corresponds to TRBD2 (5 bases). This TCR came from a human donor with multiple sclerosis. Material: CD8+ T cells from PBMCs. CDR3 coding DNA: TGTGCCATCAGGATCCGCGGACGGACTCCTAATGAGCAGTTCTTC. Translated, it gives CAIRIRGRTPNEQFF.